The TCR beta chain under discussion was sequenced for a study of T cell repertoires in cytomegalovirus infection. Across the study: It can be stated that public TCR beta signatures indicated CMV infection as well as a matching HLA type. Findings and caveats of the study: Accumulated public TCR beta family frequency recognized individuals carrying CMV together with the relevant HLA.

TCRdb analysed the reads with MiXCR anew, one entry per CDR3 protein. The table records fewer than 700,000 distinct CDR3 sequences, roughly 24% of them present only once. Many counts were recorded for this clonotype. The antigen remains unidentified. The sample taken for sequencing was CD8+ T cells from PBMCs. The sequence derives from a human donor in good health (CMV status not recorded). Some clones in this sample may be carry-over from other donors' samples.

The CDR3 sequence is CASSPVSDTQYF. CDR3 coding DNA: TGTGCCAGCAGCCCAGTTTCGGATACGCAGTATTTT. The V call is TRBV12-3 or TRBV12-4, the J call TRBJ2-3; D uncertain. V was cut by 6 bases and J by 6 bases, with 10 bases left in between. The CDR3 runs 12 residues.